This TCR beta chain appears in the sequencing data of a study of identical twins. TCRdb independently ran MiXCR on the 5' RACE reads; one entry per CDR3 protein. The data show 700,000 to 950,000 distinct CDR3 sequences, more than 9% seen once. Concerning this clonotype itself: What it binds is not known.

Study results and caveats: Zero-insertion analyses could be partly confounded by invariant MAIT and iNKT cells. In beta out-of-frame sequences, the excess sharing between twins was weaker. Out-of-frame alpha sequences common to twins exhibited an excess of low generation probability.

CDR3 length: 17 amino acids. V was cut by 2 bases and J by 0 bases, with 16 bases left in between. Looked up from germline, CDR1 is MGHDK and CDR2 is SYGVNS. This same sample was also taken into another study, of yellow fever vaccine responses in identical twins.

The sequenced sample consisted of PBMCs. The chain is built from TRBV25-1 and TRBJ1-1, with D maybe TRBD1 (6 bases). This receptor was identified in a woman in her late teens or twenties in good health. As DNA, the CDR3 is TGTGCCAGCAGTGAACCTAACAGGGTTCAACTGAACACTGAAGCTTTCTTT. Translating gives CASSEPNRVQLNTEAFF.